One sample yielded the 7 T cell receptor beta chains listed below, sequenced in a study of T cell changes during pregnancy in multiple sclerosis. Assay: immunoSEQ multiplex PCR; the TCRdb copy retains only in-frame clones and omits some. The table lists tens of thousands of clones, around 93% of them singletons. Material: peripheral blood, obtained in the first trimester of pregnancy. The receptors were gathered from a female donor in good health, enrolled as a control in a pregnancy study.

The chain uses TRBV29-1 and TRBJ2-5, with a possible D match to TRBD1 (5 bases). The germline V and J ends were trimmed by 6 bases and 1 base, with 12 bases remaining between them. Germline CDR1 reads SQVTM; CDR2 reads ANQGSEA. The CDR3 has 13 residues. This chain's CDR3 is CSVDRQLQETQYF. CDR3 coding DNA: TGCAGCGTCGACCGACAGCTCCAAGAGACCCAGTACTTC.

The chain uses TRBV7-9 and TRBJ2-1; D gene ambiguous. Germline assignment: CDR1 SEHNR and CDR2 FQNEAQ (reference sequence). The ends were cut back, 2 bases at V and 9 bases at J, with 14 bases in the middle. This CDR3 has 14 residues. CDR3 amino acids: CASSLISAATEQFF. In nucleotides, the CDR3 is TGTGCCAGCAGCTTAATTTCGGCGGCGACTGAGCAGTTCTTC.

Here the CDR3 DNA reads TGCGCCAGCAGCCACGTCGCCTTGACAGGGGGCGGGGATGGCTACACCTTC. The encoded protein is CASSHVALTGGGDGYTF. The gene calls are TRBV4-1 and TRBJ1-2, with 10 bases identical to TRBD1. Germline trimming cut 3 bases from V and 6 bases from J; bases unmatched to any gene: 13. CDR3 size: 17 residues. CDR1 and CDR2 (germline): MGHRA, YSYEKL.

V gene TRBV5-6 combines with J gene TRBJ2-7, with 9 bases matching TRBD1. The CDR3 extends over 14 amino acids. Per the germline V gene, CDR1 is SGHDT and CDR2 is YYEEEE. J lost 3 bases, V lost 4 bases, and 5 bases had no gene match. DNA of the CDR3: TGTGCCAGCAGCACGGGACAGGGAGTCTACGAGCAGTACTTC. Its translation is CASSTGQGVYEQYF.

The CDR3 loop is CASSRPGVSEKLFF. CDR3 in DNA: TGTGCCAGCAGTCGGCCGGGAGTTTCTGAAAAACTGTTTTTT. The V gene is TRBV28, the J gene TRBJ1-4; D is undetermined. The V end lost 5 bases, the J end lost 7 bases, and 14 bases lay between the germline ends. Germline assignment: CDR1 MDHEN and CDR2 SYDVKM. This CDR3 comprises 14 residues.

This clone was seen a few times. The chain couples TRBV6-6 to TRBJ1-1; 7 nucleotides agree with TRBD1. CDR3 length equals 14 residues. The junction had 4 bases not matched to a gene; V was cut back by 5 bases and J by 1 base. In germline, CDR1 is MNHNY, CDR2 SVGAGI (reference sequence). CDR3 amino acids: CASSPRTGNTEAFF. The CDR3 nucleotides read TGTGCCAGCAGTCCGCGGACAGGGAACACTGAAGCTTTCTTT.

About this clone itself: A read error may produce the germline difference seen at one junction end. The CDR3 sequence is CSPEGRGPGLF. DNA for the CDR3: TGCAGTCCGGAGGGGCGGGGTCCGGGGCTCTTC. The chain links TRBV20-1 to TRBJ2-1; TRBD2 is a possible D gene (6 bases). CDR3 length: 11 residues. Germline assignment: CDR1 DFQATT and CDR2 SNEGSKA (reference sequence).